A selection of T cell receptor beta chains follows, all from one sample in a study of Graves' ophthalmopathy and Graves' hyperthyroidism. TCRdb used MiXCR to reprocess the multiplex PCR reads, holding one entry per CDR3 protein. The sample consists of approximately 640,000 distinct CDR3 sequences, about two fifths of them appearing once. Sequencing input: peripheral blood. These receptors all come from an adult man with Graves' ophthalmopathy. Both conserved end residues are part of each CDR3. D genes are given only for firm matches. For some rows the clone size is stated as once, few or many, or as a class when expanded; others skip it.

cdr3_length: 13
v_call: TRBV6-1
j_call: TRBJ2-3
clone_size: .
d_call: .
cdr3_aa: CASSTKAPDTQYF
cdr3_nt: TGTGCCAGCAGTACGAAGGCTCCGGATACGCAGTATTTT

cdr3_length: 14
v_call: TRBV4-3
j_call: TRBJ1-1
clone_size: .
d_call: .
cdr3_aa: CASSQLGSNTEAFF
cdr3_nt: TGCGCCAGCAGCCAATTGGGTTCGAACACTGAAGCTTTCTTT

cdr3_length: 12
v_call: TRBV7-2
j_call: TRBJ2-3
clone_size: .
d_call: .
cdr3_aa: CASSPVTDTQYF
cdr3_nt: TGTGCCAGCAGCCCTGTCACAGATACGCAGTATTTT

cdr3_length: 12
v_call: TRBV4-2
j_call: TRBJ2-5
clone_size: .
d_call: .
cdr3_aa: CASSHLGGTQYF
cdr3_nt: TGTGCCAGCAGCCACCTTGGGGGGACCCAGTACTTC

cdr3_length: 14
v_call: TRBV5-8
j_call: TRBJ2-7
clone_size: .
d_call: TRBD2
cdr3_aa: CASSLAGTNYEQYF
cdr3_nt: TGTGCCAGCAGCTTGGCAGGGACTAACTACGAGCAGTACTTC

cdr3_length: 15
v_call: TRBV4-1
j_call: TRBJ1-2
clone_size: many
d_call: TRBD1
cdr3_aa: CASSQARDRGYGYTF
cdr3_nt: TGCGCCAGCAGCCAAGCCCGGGACAGGGGGTATGGCTACACCTTC

cdr3_length: 15
v_call: TRBV20-1
j_call: TRBJ2-3
clone_size: .
d_call: TRBD2
cdr3_aa: CSARMVAGSTDTQYF
cdr3_nt: TGCAGTGCTAGGATGGTAGCGGGGAGCACAGATACGCAGTATTTT

cdr3_length: 14
v_call: TRBV7-6
j_call: TRBJ2-2
clone_size: many
d_call: .
cdr3_aa: CASRTYANTGELFF
cdr3_nt: TGTGCCAGCAGGACATATGCGAACACCGGGGAGCTGTTTTTT

cdr3_length: 15
v_call: TRBV20-1
j_call: TRBJ2-6
clone_size: .
d_call: TRBD2
cdr3_aa: CSAVSGSSGANVLTF
cdr3_nt: TGCAGTGCCGTAAGCGGGAGCTCTGGGGCCAACGTCCTGACTTTC

cdr3_length: 14
v_call: TRBV10-3
j_call: TRBJ1-2
clone_size: .
d_call: .
cdr3_aa: CAIRPGTGVDGYTF
cdr3_nt: TGTGCCATCAGACCGGGTACAGGTGTGGATGGCTACACCTTC